This T cell receptor (beta chain) stems from a study of blood T cell repertoires in COVID-19. Across the whole study: Acute and convalescent COVID-19 specimens originated in the United States, Italy and Spain. T cells, B-cell-depleted T cells, or PBMCs provided the cDNA or gDNA that served as material.

V shed 0 bases and J shed 7 bases, with 7 bases lying between them. Germline V gene lookup returns CDR1 LGHDT and CDR2 YNNKEL (reference sequence). The length of the CDR3 is 13 residues. In the study's own analysis: Amplified reference gene primers provided the basis for estimating nucleated cell counts. The repertoire was sequenced with immunoSEQ multiplex PCR; TCRdb's copy has only in-frame clones and lacks some. The V and J calls and the clone size are those of that table, but D and trimming were determined from the DNA. The sample contains tens of thousands of clones, over 85% of which appear only once.

The sequenced material came from peripheral blood. This clonotype originated in a man aged 45-60 years with acute or convalescent COVID-19. The chain uses TRBV3-1 (or the pseudogene TRBV3-2) and TRBJ1-5; no clear D. DNA of the CDR3: TGTGCCAGCAGCCAAGACGGAGGACAGCCCCAGCATTTT. Translating it yields CASSQDGGQPQHF.